These T cell receptor beta chains were read from a single sample in a study of OX40 agonist ivuxolimab in advanced cancers. Using immunoSEQ multiplex PCR, the repertoire was profiled, and TCRdb retains in-frame clones only, with some absent. The sample lists about 80,000 clones; approximately 91% were seen once. The specimen comprised CD4+ or CD8+ T cells sorted from blood, sampled in a trial of the OX40 agonist ivuxolimab. These receptor sequences come from an adult with an advanced solid tumor such as melanoma, head and neck, liver or kidney cancer. Both conserved end residues are part of each CDR3. A D gene is named only where the DNA matches it firmly. Some rows mark clone size as missing; the rest say once, few, many or name a class of expanded clone.

v_call	j_call	clone_size	d_call	cdr3_nt	cdr3_aa
TRBV6-5	TRBJ1-1	NA	NA	TGTGCGGCCTCGGACAGAGTGAACACTGAAGCTTTCTTT	CAASDRVNTEAFF
TRBV6-6	TRBJ2-5	NA	NA	TGTGCCAGCAGCTACCTTTACCAAGAGACCCAGTACTTC	CASSYLYQETQYF
TRBV6-4	TRBJ2-1	NA	TRBD2	TGTGCCATCTCGGAAGCGGGAGGGCCCTACAATGAGCAGTTCTTC	CAISEAGGPYNEQFF
TRBV9	TRBJ2-1	NA	NA	TGTGCCAGCAGCCCCCTCCATGCCAGGGTGGGGTCCTACAATGAGCAGTTCTTC	CASSPLHARVGSYNEQFF
TRBV28	TRBJ2-7	NA	NA	TGTGCCAGCAGTGTAGGGGGGGAAGACTCCTACGAGCAGTACTTC	CASSVGGEDSYEQYF
TRBV7-9	TRBJ2-1	NA	NA	TGTGCCAGCAGCCACTACAATGAGCAGTTCTTC	CASSHYNEQFF
TRBV5-3	TRBJ1-1	NA	NA	TGTGCCAGCAGCGTAAACAGGAATGTCGACACTGAAGCTTTCTTT	CASSVNRNVDTEAFF
TRBV7-8	TRBJ2-6	NA	NA	TGTGCCAGCAGCGCTCAAATCCCACAAAGTCGGGCCAACGTCCTGACTTTC	CASSAQIPQSRANVLTF
TRBV18	TRBJ1-5	few	TRBD1	TGTGCCAGCTCACCGGGACAGGCAAATCAGCCCCAGCATTTT	CASSPGQANQPQHF
TRBV30	TRBJ2-2	NA	TRBD2	TGTGCCTGGAGGAGGGAGGGGCGCACCGGGGAGCTGTTTTTT	CAWRREGRTGELFF
TRBV7-2	TRBJ1-1	NA	TRBD1	TGTGCCAGCAGCACGGACAGGCGGAACACTGAAGCTTTCTTT	CASSTDRRNTEAFF
TRBV7-9	TRBJ2-4	NA	TRBD2	TGTGCCAGCAGCCCCCTACAGCGGGAGAAGAACATTCAGTACTTC	CASSPLQREKNIQYF
TRBV18	TRBJ2-5	NA	NA	TGTGCCAGCTCACCTCAGGAAGAGACCCAGTACTTC	CASSPQEETQYF
TRBV7-2	TRBJ2-3	NA	NA	TGTGCCAGCAGCTCAGGGACCTCAGATACGCAGTATTTT	CASSSGTSDTQYF
TRBV6-6	TRBJ1-3	NA	NA	TGTGCCAGCAAAGGCAGCCAACGCTCTGGAAACACCATATATTTT	CASKGSQRSGNTIYF